One sample yielded the 32 T cell receptor beta chains listed below, sequenced in a study of T cells in Graves' hyperthyroidism and ophthalmopathy. Amplification yielded TCR beta CDR3 regions, with RNA transcripts as the source. First-round RT-PCR of the TCR CDR3 relied on the HTBI primer set. Each CDR3 protein is one row after TCRdb ran MiXCR on the multiplex PCR reads. The table lists a few hundred thousand distinct CDR3 sequences, roughly 13% of them singletons. Sequenced input: blood. These receptors all come from a woman aged 40-49 years with Graves' ophthalmopathy.

This clonotype has a count of ten or more. The rearrangement joins TRBV29-1 to TRBJ2-5; D perhaps matches TRBD2 (5 bases). The CDR3 runs 14 residues. The germline CDR1 and CDR2 sequences are SQVTM and ANQGSEA. V was pared by 7 bases and J by 5 bases, with 20 bases between. CDR3 in DNA: TGCAGCGGCCAGCGGCGGATCCCGGGGGAGACCCAGTACTTC. This gives the protein CSGQRRIPGETQYF.

A word on this clonotype: A much larger clone is a single base away; this may be a read error. The genes are TRBV19 and TRBJ2-2; D not resolved. The length of the CDR3 is 14 residues. The germline V gene encodes CDR1 LNHDA and CDR2 SQIVND (reference sequence). CDR3 region: CASSMVSYTEELFF. In DNA, the CDR3 is TGTGCCAGTAGTATGGTATCGTACACCGAGGAGCTGTTTTTT.

This clonotype appeared many times. The CDR3 here is CASSERRRRVNTDTQYF. The CDR3 DNA follows: TGTGCCAGCAGTGAAAGACGTCGCAGGGTGAACACAGATACGCAGTATTTT. The chain couples TRBV2 to TRBJ2-3; TRBD1 might be the D (5 bases). Trimming left V 2 bases short and J 2 bases short, with 17 bases between. CDR3 size: 17 residues. Germline-derived CDR1 and CDR2 are SNHLY and FYNNEI.

This clonotype has at least ten counts. V is TRBV12-3 or TRBV12-4 and J is TRBJ2-7; D remains unclear. V lost 3 bases, J lost 6 bases, and 12 bases lay in between. This CDR3 has 13 residues. The CDR3 is CASSFSPYGEQYF. DNA of the CDR3: TGTGCCAGCAGTTTCTCCCCGTACGGCGAGCAGTACTTC.

This clonotype was seen ten or more times. The chain employs TRBV30 and TRBJ2-7, with D possibly called TRBD1 or TRBD2 (6 bases each). V was pared by 1 base and J by 0 bases, with 10 bases between. Germline CDR1 reads GTSNPN; CDR2 reads SVGIG (reference sequence). The CDR3 runs 14 residues. The CDR3 is CAWSEGGSSYEQYF. CDR3 DNA: TGTGCCTGGAGTGAGGGGGGAAGCTCCTACGAGCAGTACTTC.

At least ten counts were recorded for this clonotype. The chain has TRBV6-1 and TRBJ2-1, with D maybe TRBD1 (6 bases). This CDR3 comprises 15 residues. The germline V gene has CDR1 MNHNS and CDR2 SASEGT. The germline V and J ends were trimmed by 6 bases and 0 bases, with 12 bases remaining between them. The CDR3 loop reads CASSPDRSSYNEQFF. The CDR3 DNA reads TGTGCCAGCAGCCCCGACAGGAGCTCCTACAATGAGCAGTTCTTC.

The chain combines TRBV2 with TRBJ2-1; TRBD2 matches 16 bases. There are 17 residues in the CDR3. The ends lost 5 bases at V and 7 bases at J; junction bases unmatched: 8. The germline V gene has CDR1 SNHLY and CDR2 FYNNEI. Here the CDR3 DNA reads TGTGCCAGCAGTACGGGGACTAGCGGGAGGGGGGATAATGAGCAGTTCTTC. It codes for CASSTGTSGRGDNEQFF. Full variable domain (outside the CDR3, taken from reference TRBV2 and TRBJ2-1): EPEVTQTPSHQVTQMGQEVILRCVPISNHLYFYWYRQILGQKVEFLVSFYNNEISEKSEIFDDQFSVERPDGSNFTLKIRSTKLEDSAMYFCASSTGTSGRGDNEQFFGPGTRLTVL.

In DNA form, the CDR3 reads TGTGCCAGCAGTTCGACAGGGCTGCACACTGAAGCTTTCTTT. As protein: CASSSTGLHTEAFF. The chain couples TRBV6-5 to TRBJ1-1, with TRBD1 matching 7 bases. The ends lost 4 bases at V and 3 bases at J; junction bases unmatched: 5. Per germline, CDR1 MNHEY and CDR2 SVGAGI. The CDR3 has 14 amino acids.

The rearrangement joins TRBV7-2 to TRBJ2-5, with a tentative D call TRBD2 (6 bases). CDR1 and CDR2 from the germline V gene are SGHTA and FQGNSA. This CDR3 has 15 amino acids. V lost 0 bases to trimming and J lost 5 bases, with 13 bases between them. CDR3 amino acids: CASSLAYGSGETQYF. CDR3 coding DNA: TGTGCCAGCAGCTTAGCATACGGGAGTGGTGAGACCCAGTACTTC. Full variable domain (rest looked up from reference TRBV7-2 and TRBJ2-5): GAGVSQSPSNKVTEKGKDVELRCDPISGHTALYWYRQSLGQGLEFLIYFQGNSAPDKSGLPSDRFSAERTGGSVSTLTIQRTQQEDSAVYLCASSLAYGSGETQYFGPGTRLLVL.

This clonotype was counted many times. CDR3 coding DNA: TGCAGTGCTTCCCGACTAGCGGGAGGGCCTAATGAGCAGTTCTTC. Encoded protein: CSASRLAGGPNEQFF. The V and J genes are TRBV20-1 and TRBJ2-1; TRBD2 matches at 14 bases. The V gene's germline CDR1 is DFQATT and CDR2 SNEGSKA (reference sequence). This CDR3 has 15 residues. With V trimmed by 5 bases and J by 7 bases, 7 bases remained unmatched.

V gene TRBV7-2 combines with J gene TRBJ1-3; D call uncertain. Trimming took 3 bases from V and 4 from J, leaving 10 bases between them. Germline V gives CDR1 SGHTA, CDR2 FQGNSA. The CDR3 is 14 amino acids. CDR3 DNA sequence: TGTGCCAGCAGCTTCACGTCTCCCGGAAACACCATATATTTT. It translates to CASSFTSPGNTIYF.

The gene calls are TRBV19 and TRBJ1-3; D gene ambiguous. Germline V gene sequence: CDR1 LNHDA, CDR2 SQIVND (reference sequence). CDR3 length: 14 residues. The V end was cut by 5 bases, the J end by 0 bases, with 8 bases between. Here the CDR3 reads CASSGVSSGNTIYF. Written as DNA, the CDR3 is TGTGCCAGTAGTGGGGTCAGCTCTGGAAACACCATATATTTT. Supplemented by reference TRBV19 and TRBJ1-3, the full variable domain reads DGGITQSPKYLFRKEGQNVTLSCEQNLNHDAMYWYRQDPGQGLRLIYYSQIVNDFQKGDIAEGYSVSREKKESFPLTVTSAQKNPTAFYLCASSGVSSGNTIYFGEGSWLTVV.

A few counts support this clonotype. The rearrangement uses TRBV11-2 and TRBJ2-5; D may match TRBD1 or TRBD2 (5 bases each). The length of the CDR3 is 18 residues. V lost 0 bases, J lost 5 bases, and 22 bases lay in between. Germline loops: CDR1 SGHAT, CDR2 FQNNGV. The CDR3 spells CASSLEGWGTYEGETQYF. DNA of the CDR3: TGTGCCAGCAGCTTAGAAGGTTGGGGAACATACGAGGGGGAGACCCAGTACTTC.

Note on this clonotype: The CDR3 ends on some other residue instead of the conserved phenylalanine or tryptophan, so this is likely a read error. The gene calls are TRBV6-1 and TRBJ1-6; tentative D call: TRBD1 (6 bases). V lost 6 bases, J lost 3 bases, and 12 bases lay in between. CDR1 is MNHNS, CDR2 SASEGT, per germline. The CDR3 has 15 amino acids. CDR3 region: CASRGTGFYNSPLHS. DNA of the CDR3: TGTGCCAGCAGAGGAACAGGGTTCTATAATTCACCCCTCCACTCT.

This clonotype was observed at least ten times. The chain links TRBV29-1 to TRBJ1-1; D not resolved. Germline CDR1 reads SQVTM; CDR2 reads ANQGSEA. Trimming stripped 5 bases from V and 10 bases from J, with 14 bases between. The CDR3 is 11 residues long. The CDR3: CSVQLAVGAFF. As DNA, the CDR3 is TGCAGCGTTCAGCTGGCGGTGGGAGCTTTCTTT.

The J gene is TRBJ2-5, the V gene TRBV30, with TRBD1 as a possible D gene (6 bases). The CDR3 extends over 14 amino acids. Germline CDR1 is GTSNPN and CDR2 is SVGIG (reference sequence). Trimming left V 5 bases short and J 4 bases short, with 17 bases between. The DNA of the CDR3 is TGTGCCTGGCAAGGGCAGGGGATTCGAGAGACCCAGTACTTC. The encoded protein is CAWQGQGIRETQYF.

This clonotype has a count of ten or more. The rearrangement uses TRBV7-9 and TRBJ2-1; 8 bases map to TRBD1. Germline CDR1 reads SEHNR; CDR2 reads FQNEAQ (reference sequence). Germline trimming cut 5 bases from V and 3 bases from J; bases unmatched to any gene: 6. The CDR3 sequence is 15 residues long. The CDR3 DNA reads as TGTGCCAGCAGCCCAGGGGACAGGATCTACAATGAGCAGTTCTTC. It codes for CASSPGDRIYNEQFF.

This clonotype was detected many times. V gene TRBV7-9 combines with J gene TRBJ2-3; 9 bases match TRBD2. Germline V gene sequence: CDR1 SEHNR, CDR2 FQNEAQ (reference sequence). The CDR3 has 16 residues. The ends lost 5 bases at V and 6 bases at J; junction bases unmatched: 12. The CDR3, as DNA: TGTGCCAGCAGCGCGCTGGGAGCGGGGGGATTGGATACGCAGTATTTT. Amino acid sequence: CASSALGAGGLDTQYF.

This clonotype was recorded a few times. The chain has TRBV4-1 and TRBJ2-1, with a weak D call TRBD1 (6 bases). V shed 0 bases and J shed 5 bases, with 14 bases lying between them. The length of the CDR3 is 16 residues. Germline values: CDR1 MGHRA, CDR2 YSYEKL. The CDR3 coding sequence is TGCGCCAGCAGCCAAGATTGGGCAGGGGTTAACAATGAGCAGTTCTTC. Translated, it gives CASSQDWAGVNNEQFF.

In this sample, this clonotype turned up once. CDR3 sequence: CSVDQGEDYGYTF. DNA of the CDR3: TGCAGCGTTGATCAGGGGGAGGACTATGGCTACACCTTC. This chain uses TRBV29-1 with TRBJ1-2; 7 positions match TRBD1. The ends lost 3 bases at V and 3 bases at J; junction bases unmatched: 4. This CDR3 has 13 residues. CDR1 SQVTM and CDR2 ANQGSEA come from the germline V gene.

This clonotype was detected many times. The chain joins TRBV12-3 or TRBV12-4 to TRBJ2-6; D might be TRBD2 (5 bases). V dropped 4 bases and J dropped 0 bases, with 10 bases sitting between them. This CDR3 has 16 residues. Written as DNA, the CDR3 is TGTGCCAGCAGTTCCGGGAAAAACTCTGGGGCCAACGTCCTGACTTTC. This gives the protein CASSSGKNSGANVLTF.

Ten or more counts support this clonotype. The gene calls are TRBV3-1 and TRBJ2-3; no firm D call. CDR1 and CDR2 (germline): LGHDT, YNNKEL (reference sequence). This CDR3 comprises 16 residues. The V gene lost 4 bases and the J gene lost 4 bases, with 18 bases spanning the gap. The CDR3 sequence: CASSLPSETHADTQYF. The CDR3 nucleotides read TGTGCCAGCAGCCTTCCGTCAGAGACTCATGCAGATACGCAGTATTTT.

J is TRBJ2-7 and V is TRBV9, with a tentative D call TRBD1 (5 bases). The CDR3 contains 13 residues. Per the germline V gene, CDR1 is SGDLS and CDR2 is YYNGEE. V was trimmed by 7 bases and J by 11 bases, leaving 22 bases between them. The CDR3 nucleotides are TGTGCCAGCTCCGCCAGGGAAAGCTCCTACGAGTACTTC. This gives the protein CASSARESSYEYF. Full variable domain (missing parts from reference TRBV9 and TRBJ2-7): DSGVTQTPKHLITATGQRVTLRCSPRSGDLSVYWYQQSLDQGLQFLIQYYNGEERAKGNILERFSAQQFPDLHSELNLSSLELGDSALYFCASSARESSYEYFGPGTRLTVT.

This clonotype was found many times. The V gene is TRBV7-8, the J gene TRBJ1-5; tentatively, D is TRBD1 (5 bases). Deletions cut 2 bases from V and 4 bases from J, with 12 bases between. The CDR3 totals 15 residues. Germline V gene lookup returns CDR1 SGHVS and CDR2 FQNEAQ. Here the CDR3 DNA reads TGTGCCAGCAGCTTATCGGGCGGGGGGAATCAGCCCCAGCATTTT. It is translated as CASSLSGGGNQPQHF.

This clonotype was detected a few times. In DNA, the CDR3 is TGTGCCAGCAGCCAGACTCGGACAGCTAATTCACCCCTCCACTTT. Its translation: CASSQTRTANSPLHF. The chain links TRBV14 to TRBJ1-6; D is perhaps TRBD1 (6 bases). Germline V gene data show CDR1 as SGHDN and CDR2 as FVKESK. V was clipped by 3 bases and J by 6 bases, with 12 bases between them. The CDR3 extends over 15 amino acids.

This clonotype came up many times. V usage is TRBV2 and J usage is TRBJ1-3; D not certain. CDR3 size: 16 residues. With 1 base removed from V and 2 bases from J, the gap between germline ends came to 12 bases. CDR1 and CDR2 (germline): SNHLY, FYNNEI. The CDR3 loop is CASSEGGGRTGNTIYF. DNA for the CDR3: TGTGCCAGCAGTGAAGGCGGTGGGAGGACTGGAAACACCATATATTTT.

This clonotype appeared a few times. The rearrangement links TRBV7-9 to TRBJ2-1, with D unresolved. The CDR3 contains 15 residues. With 1 base removed from V and 6 bases from J, the gap between germline ends came to 13 bases. The V gene's germline CDR1 is SEHNR and CDR2 FQNEAQ (reference sequence). CDR3 sequence: CASSLVPGASNEQFF. In nucleotides, the CDR3 is TGTGCCAGCAGCTTAGTCCCAGGAGCTAGCAATGAGCAGTTCTTC.

This clonotype was found a few times. Here the CDR3 omits its conserved ending phenylalanine or tryptophan, so a read error is the likely source. V usage is TRBV20-1 and J usage is TRBJ2-3; D tentatively fits TRBD1 or TRBD2 (7 bases each). V was pared by 0 bases and J by 1 base, with 14 bases between. The CDR3 is 16 residues long. The germline CDR1 and CDR2 sequences are DFQATT and SNEGSKA (reference sequence). CDR3 in DNA: TGCAGTGCTAGAGATCCAGGGGGGGGCCGCACAGATACGCAGTATCTT. Residues: CSARDPGGGRTDTQYL.

There are a few counts of this clonotype. The V and J genes are TRBV19 and TRBJ1-1; tentatively, D is TRBD1 (5 bases). V lost 4 bases, J lost 6 bases, and 12 bases lay in between. The CDR3 contains 13 residues. Germline V CDR1 and CDR2: LNHDA, SQIVND (reference sequence). CDR3 sequence reads: CASSRRGSAEAFF. For the CDR3, the DNA is TGTGCCAGTAGTAGACGGGGGTCGGCTGAAGCTTTCTTT.

This clonotype has a count of ten or more. The rearrangement joins TRBV7-9 to TRBJ2-5; D may match TRBD1 or TRBD2 (5 bases each). The CDR3 extends over 14 amino acids. CDR1 is SEHNR and CDR2 is FQNEAQ in the germline V gene (reference sequence). V lost 3 bases and J 4 bases, leaving 12 bases between the germline ends. The CDR3 spells CASSFSGAGETQYF. CDR3 DNA sequence: TGTGCCAGCAGCTTTTCCGGGGCGGGAGAGACCCAGTACTTC.

Ten or more counts support this clonotype. The chain has TRBV12-3 or TRBV12-4 and TRBJ1-1; no reliable D call. The CDR3 loop spans 13 amino acids. V was clipped by 2 bases and J by 5 bases, with 9 bases between them. The CDR3, as DNA: TGTGCCAGCAGTTTACGACCGCTGACTGAAGCTTTCTTT. Translating it yields CASSLRPLTEAFF.

This clonotype came up a few times. CDR3 coding DNA: TGTGCCAGCAGCCCAGAGGGCCTAGGCTCCTACGAGCAGTACTTC. This translates into CASSPEGLGSYEQYF. This chain uses TRBV11-2 with TRBJ2-7; D perhaps matches TRBD2 (5 bases). In germline, CDR1 is SGHAT, CDR2 FQNNGV. This CDR3 is built from 15 residues. V gave up 5 bases and J gave up 0 bases, with 14 bases separating them.